These 22 T cell receptor beta chains were all obtained from the same sample, sequenced in a study of T cells after yellow fever vaccination. TCRdb itself ran the 5' RACE reads through MiXCR, one entry per CDR3 protein. The profile shows about 300,000 distinct CDR3 sequences, less than 9.5% of them singletons. This sample comprised CD4+ T cells sorted from PBMCs, obtained 5 days after the yellow fever booster vaccination. The source of these receptors is a man in his late teens or twenties who received the YFV17D yellow fever vaccine.

This clonotype was observed many times. This chain links TRBV9 with TRBJ2-1, with a weak D call TRBD1 (6 bases). The V gene's germline CDR1 is SGDLS and CDR2 YYNGEE. The length of the CDR3 is 16 residues. Deletions cut 0 bases from V and 2 bases from J, with 12 bases between. The CDR3 DNA reads as TGTGCCAGCAGCGTAGTTACAGGGTCGACCTACAATGAGCAGTTCTTC. Translation gives CASSVVTGSTYNEQFF.

V gene TRBV25-1 combines with J gene TRBJ2-3; possibly TRBD2 for D (5 bases). Germline CDR1 and CDR2: MGHDK and SYGVNS. Trimming cost V 3 bases and J 5 bases, with 12 bases left between them. The CDR3 spans 14 residues. Written as DNA, the CDR3 is TGTGCCAGCAGTGATAGAGGGCCGGGAGATACGCAGTATTTT. This codes for CASSDRGPGDTQYF.

A few counts support this clonotype. The chain carries TRBV4-2 and TRBJ2-7, with D tentatively TRBD1 (5 bases). Trimming took 3 bases from V and 3 from J, leaving 12 bases between them. Germline CDR1 LGHNA, CDR2 YNFKEQ. The CDR3 contains 14 residues. CDR3 nucleotides: TGTGCCAGCAGCCACCCAGACAGACACTACGAGCAGTACTTC. The encoded protein is CASSHPDRHYEQYF.

This clonotype was seen a few times. V and J are TRBV3-1 and TRBJ1-1; no definite D call. Germline loops: CDR1 LGHDT, CDR2 YNNKEL (reference sequence). V was trimmed by 0 bases and J by 1 base, leaving 3 bases between them. This CDR3 is 13 amino acids long. CDR3 in DNA: TGTGCCAGCAGCCAAGAACAGAACACTGAAGCTTTCTTT. It codes for CASSQEQNTEAFF. Full variable domain (outside the CDR3, taken from reference TRBV3-1 and TRBJ1-1): DTAVSQTPKYLVTQMGNDKSIKCEQNLGHDTMYWYKQDSKKFLKIMFSYNNKELIINETVPNRFSPKSPDKAHLNLHINSLELGDSAVYFCASSQEQNTEAFFGQGTRLTVV.

This clonotype occurred a few times. V usage is TRBV6-6 and J usage is TRBJ1-5; TRBD1 aligns across 9 bases. V dropped 7 bases and J dropped 3; count of bases not matched to a gene: 13. The CDR3 sequence is 17 residues long. The germline V gene has CDR1 MNHNY and CDR2 SVGAGI (reference sequence). The CDR3 sequence: CASTLTAGTGINQPQHF. The CDR3 nucleotides are TGTGCCAGCACCCTGACTGCCGGGACAGGGATCAATCAGCCCCAGCATTTT.

The CDR3 bases are TGCAGCGTCAGACAGGGGCACAATTCACCCCTCCACTTT. This encodes CSVRQGHNSPLHF. The gene calls are TRBV29-1 and TRBJ1-6; 8 bases fit TRBD1. The CDR3 is 13 residues long. Germline values: CDR1 SQVTM, CDR2 ANQGSEA. The V and J ends lost 6 bases and 7 bases, in that order; junction bases with no gene match: 5.

This clonotype was observed many times. One end of the junction does not line up with germline, which may come from a read error. The V and J genes are TRBV28 and TRBJ2-1; D is ambiguous. Per germline, CDR1 MDHEN and CDR2 SYDVKM. The CDR3 spans 12 residues. The CDR3 sequence is CASSLGYNEQFF. In DNA, the CDR3 is TGCGCCAGCAGCTTGGGGTACAATGAGCAGTTCTTC. Full variable domain (missing parts from reference TRBV28 and TRBJ2-1): DVKVTQSSRYLVKRTGEKVFLECVQDMDHENMFWYRQDPGLGLRLIYFSYDVKMKEKGDIPEGYSVSREKKERFSLILESASTNQTSMYLCASSLGYNEQFFGPGTRLTVL.

The genes are TRBV20-1 and TRBJ2-7, with TRBD1 identical over 9 bases. The germline V gene encodes CDR1 DFQATT and CDR2 SNEGSKA (reference sequence). The CDR3 has 14 amino acids. V trimming: 4 bases; J trimming: 1 base; junction bases outside the gene matches: 5. As DNA, the CDR3 is TGCAGTGCTACCGGACAGGGGAAGTCCTACGAGCAGTACTTC. This translates into CSATGQGKSYEQYF.

The rearrangement joins TRBV28 to TRBJ1-3; unclear D gene. Trimming pared 6 bases from V and 7 bases from J, leaving 13 bases between. The length of the CDR3 is 13 residues. Germline CDR1 reads MDHEN; CDR2 reads SYDVKM. CDR3 DNA sequence: TGTGCCAGCAGCGAAACGACCGAGAACACCATATATTTT. Translating gives CASSETTENTIYF.

The chain links TRBV4-2 to TRBJ2-3, with TRBD1 identical over 7 bases. Trimming at V came to 0 bases and at J to 6 bases, leaving 9 bases not matched to a gene. The CDR3 spans 16 residues. The germline V gene has CDR1 LGHNA and CDR2 YNFKEQ. The CDR3: CASSQDARGSRDTQYF. CDR3 nucleotides: TGTGCCAGCAGCCAAGACGCCAGGGGGTCTCGGGATACGCAGTATTTT.

This clonotype was detected many times. The chain combines TRBV4-3 with TRBJ1-5; the match to TRBD1 covers 7 bases. The germline CDR1 and CDR2 sequences are LGHNA and YSLEER. The CDR3 runs 13 residues. J lost 6 bases, V lost 4 bases, and 3 bases had no gene match. CDR3 sequence: CASSPTGIQPQHF. CDR3 nucleotide sequence: TGCGCCAGCAGCCCGACAGGGATTCAGCCCCAGCATTTT.

This clonotype came up a few times. This chain joins TRBV18 and TRBJ1-5; D may be TRBD1 (6 bases). In germline, CDR1 is KGHSH, CDR2 LQKENI. V was pared by 6 bases and J by 5 bases, with 17 bases between. This CDR3 contains 15 residues. The CDR3 sequence is CASSVETGAYQPQHF. CDR3 DNA sequence: TGTGCCAGCTCCGTGGAGACAGGAGCCTATCAGCCCCAGCATTTT.

This clonotype was seen at least ten times. This CDR3 reads CASRRDRAQGYEQYF. Here the CDR3 DNA reads TGTGCCAGCAGGCGGGACAGGGCGCAGGGCTACGAGCAGTACTTC. The V gene is TRBV12-3 or TRBV12-4, the J gene TRBJ2-7; 9 positions match TRBD1. The V and J ends lost 6 bases and 3 bases, in that order; junction bases with no gene match: 9. This CDR3 spans 15 amino acids.

This clonotype was seen more than once but under ten times. This sequence joins TRBV5-5 and TRBJ1-3; D gene unclear. This CDR3 has 15 amino acids. The ends were cut back, 0 bases at V and 2 bases at J, with 9 bases in the middle. Germline V CDR1 and CDR2: SGHKS, YYEKEE (reference sequence). The CDR3 sequence: CASSLASPTGNTIYF. The CDR3 DNA is TGTGCCAGCAGCTTGGCGTCGCCCACTGGAAACACCATATATTTT. Full variable domain (remainder filled in from reference TRBV5-5 and TRBJ1-3): DAGVTQSPTHLIKTRGQQVTLRCSPISGHKSVSWYQQVLGQGPQFIFQYYEKEERGRGNFPDRFSARQFPNYSSELNVNALLLGDSALYLCASSLASPTGNTIYFGEGSWLTVV.

This rearrangement joins TRBV30 to TRBJ1-1; possible D gene TRBD1, 5 bases. Germline V gene sequence: CDR1 GTSNPN, CDR2 SVGIG (reference sequence). The CDR3 totals 15 residues. Trimming removed 0 bases at V and 4 bases at J, with 15 bases between. The CDR3 reads CAWSVLWGKTTEAFF. DNA for the CDR3: TGTGCCTGGAGTGTTCTCTGGGGGAAAACCACTGAAGCTTTCTTT.

The sample holds a few counts of this clonotype. This rearrangement joins TRBV3-1 to TRBJ1-4; tentative D call: TRBD1 (5 bases). The CDR3 contains 17 residues. Germline-derived CDR1 and CDR2 are LGHDT and YNNKEL (reference sequence). Trimming took off 4 bases at V and 0 bases at J, with 15 bases between the two ends. The CDR3 coding sequence is TGTGCCAGCAGCCCCTCGTGGGACTGGTCAACTAATGAAAAACTGTTTTTT. It yields the protein CASSPSWDWSTNEKLFF. The whole variable domain, filled in from reference TRBV3-1 and TRBJ1-4, reads DTAVSQTPKYLVTQMGNDKSIKCEQNLGHDTMYWYKQDSKKFLKIMFSYNNKELIINETVPNRFSPKSPDKAHLNLHINSLELGDSAVYFCASSPSWDWSTNEKLFFGSGTQLSVL.

The chain couples TRBV20-1 to TRBJ1-5; D may be TRBD1 (5 bases). Germline CDR1 reads DFQATT; CDR2 reads SNEGSKA (reference sequence). Trimming pared 5 bases from V and 0 bases from J, leaving 14 bases between. This CDR3 comprises 15 residues. This CDR3 reads CSALTVSTSNQPQHF. The CDR3 DNA reads as TGCAGTGCTTTGACAGTTAGTACTAGCAATCAGCCCCAGCATTTT.

This clonotype showed up many times. J is TRBJ1-5 and V is TRBV20-1; D is unclear. This CDR3 is 12 amino acids long. Per germline, CDR1 DFQATT and CDR2 SNEGSKA (reference sequence). With 3 bases removed from V and 6 bases from J, the gap between germline ends came to 9 bases. In DNA, the CDR3 is TGCAGTGCTAGCCCCCCGGGTCAGCCCCAGCATTTT. Amino acids: CSASPPGQPQHF.

This clonotype was seen many times. The chain joins TRBV7-2 to TRBJ2-7; D is unresolved. Germline CDR1 is SGHTA and CDR2 is FQGNSA. The CDR3 extends over 13 amino acids. Trimming stripped 3 bases from V and 1 base from J, with 7 bases between. CDR3 coding DNA: TGTGCCAGCAGCTTTACCTCATCCTACGAGCAGTACGTC. It yields the protein CASSFTSSYEQYV.

This chain's CDR3 is CSASSRILYEQYF. CDR3 sequence (DNA): TGCAGTGCTAGCAGCAGGATACTCTACGAGCAGTACTTC. This sequence joins TRBV20-1 and TRBJ2-7; no clear D gene. Deletions cut 3 bases from V and 3 bases from J, with 12 bases between. CDR3 size: 13 residues. Germline-derived CDR1 and CDR2 are DFQATT and SNEGSKA (reference sequence).

This clonotype came up a few times. The chain has TRBV14 and TRBJ2-7; 8 bases agree with TRBD1. Germline loops: CDR1 SGHDN, CDR2 FVKESK. The CDR3 contains 19 residues. V lost 5 bases and J lost 0; bases outside the gene matches: 18. The CDR3, as DNA: TGTGCCAGCAGCTACGGACAGGGAATCGATGTAGCCCCCTCCTACGAGCAGTACTTC. This sequence encodes CASSYGQGIDVAPSYEQYF.

This clonotype has more than one count but fewer than ten. The chain links TRBV4-1 to TRBJ2-1, with TRBD1 identical over 7 bases. CDR1 and CDR2 (germline): MGHRA, YSYEKL. The CDR3 has 18 amino acids. J lost 3 bases, V lost 0 bases, and 11 bases had no gene match. The DNA for the CDR3 is TGCGCCAGCAGCCAAGATCTCAGGGCAGGGGGTTTCTACAATGAGCAGTTCTTC. Its translation is CASSQDLRAGGFYNEQFF.